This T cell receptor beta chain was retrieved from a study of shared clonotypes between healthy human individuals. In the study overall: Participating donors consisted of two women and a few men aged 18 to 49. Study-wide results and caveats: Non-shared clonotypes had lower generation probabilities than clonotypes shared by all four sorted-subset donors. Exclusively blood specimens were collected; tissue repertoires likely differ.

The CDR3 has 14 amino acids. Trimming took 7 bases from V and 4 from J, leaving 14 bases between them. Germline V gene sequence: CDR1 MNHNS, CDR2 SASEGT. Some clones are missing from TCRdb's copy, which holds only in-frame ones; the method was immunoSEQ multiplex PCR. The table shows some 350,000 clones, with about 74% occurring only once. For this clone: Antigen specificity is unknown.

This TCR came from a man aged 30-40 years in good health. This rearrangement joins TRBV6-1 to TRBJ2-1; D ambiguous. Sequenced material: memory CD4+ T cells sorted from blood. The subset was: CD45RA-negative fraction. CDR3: CASTGTNRYNEQFF. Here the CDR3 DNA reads TGTGCCAGCACAGGAACTAACCGATACAATGAGCAGTTCTTC.